A selection of T cell receptor beta chains follows, all from one sample in a study of control samples from healthy donors and cancer patients. Assay used: immunoSEQ multiplex PCR; TCRdb lists only in-frame clones, some missing. Among some 130,000 clones listed, about nine tenths were seen once. The sample consisted of blood. These receptors originate from a man aged 40-50 years in good health. Each CDR3 is given with its conserved first and last residue. Fields, in order: J gene, D gene, clone size, V gene, CDR3 protein, CDR3 DNA. The D gene is left open where the match is weak. For some rows the clone size is stated as once, few or many, or as a class when expanded; others skip it.

>TRBJ2-5|.|.|TRBV2
CASSSQETQYF
TGTGCCAGCAGTTCCCAAGAGACCCAGTACTTC
>TRBJ1-5|TRBD1|.|TRBV28
CASSPGGAGGDQPQHF
TGTGCCAGCAGCCCCGGGGGGGCAGGGGGCGATCAGCCCCAGCATTTT
>TRBJ1-1|.|.|TRBV7-8
CASSPRMNTEAFF
TGTGCCAGCAGCCCTCGCATGAACACTGAAGCTTTCTTT
>TRBJ2-7|TRBD2|once|TRBV3-1/TRBV3-2
CASSYLAGADYEQYF
TGTGCCAGCAGCTACCTAGCGGGGGCAGACTACGAGCAGTACTTC
>TRBJ1-6|.|few|TRBV3-1/TRBV3-2
CASSQNTPGSPLHF
TGTGCCAGCAGCCAAAATACCCCGGGTTCACCCCTCCACTTT
>TRBJ1-5|.|.|TRBV5-1
CASSSGVSNQPQHF
TGCGCCAGCAGCTCTGGGGTAAGCAATCAGCCCCAGCATTTT
>TRBJ2-5|TRBD2|.|TRBV11-2
CASSLEWRGKQETQYF
TGTGCCAGCAGCTTAGAATGGCGGGGGAAGCAAGAGACCCAGTACTTC
>TRBJ2-7|.|.|TRBV2
CASSDLRDDDEQYF
TGTGCCAGCAGTGATTTACGGGATGACGACGAGCAGTACTTC
>TRBJ1-3|TRBD1|.|TRBV10-3
CAISPTGGNTIYF
TGTGCCATCAGCCCGACAGGGGGAAACACCATATATTTT
>TRBJ2-2|.|.|TRBV11-1
CASSLGSGRPGELFF
TGTGCCAGCAGCTTAGGGTCTGGGCGCCCCGGGGAGCTGTTTTTT
>TRBJ2-2|TRBD1|.|TRBV5-1
CASSPQGPGELFF
TGCGCCAGCAGCCCACAGGGGCCCGGGGAGCTGTTTTTT
>TRBJ2-2|.|.|TRBV9
CASSVAVSGTGELFF
TGTGCCAGCAGCGTAGCCGTCTCGGGCACCGGGGAGCTGTTTTTT
>TRBJ2-7|TRBD1|.|TRBV30
CAWRSLWDRGNESSYEQYF
TGTGCCTGGAGATCGCTCTGGGACAGGGGTAACGAGAGCTCCTACGAGCAGTACTTC
>TRBJ1-1|.|.|TRBV10-3
CAISATEGTEAFF
TGTGCCATCAGTGCCACAGAGGGCACTGAAGCTTTCTTT
>TRBJ1-3|.|few|TRBV28
CASSLGETIYF
TGTGCCAGCAGTTTAGGGGAGACCATATATTTT
>TRBJ1-3|TRBD1|few|TRBV11-3
CASSPGQGPGNTIYF
TGTGCCAGCAGCCCAGGACAGGGCCCTGGAAACACCATATATTTT
>TRBJ2-4|TRBD2|.|TRBV11-2
CASSLLGGEGRNIQYF
TGTGCCAGCAGCTTACTTGGTGGGGAGGGCCGAAACATTCAGTACTTC
>TRBJ1-5|.|.|TRBV12-3/TRBV12-4
CASTPSRNQPQHF
TGTGCCAGCACCCCCAGCAGAAATCAGCCCCAGCATTTT
>TRBJ1-1|.|.|TRBV30
CAWSVSGWTEAFF
TGTGCCTGGAGTGTAAGCGGGTGGACTGAAGCTTTCTTT
>TRBJ1-2|.|.|TRBV30
CAWSGGPYGYTF
TGTGCCTGGAGCGGAGGACCCTATGGCTACACCTTC
>TRBJ1-1|TRBD1|once|TRBV14
CASSDLDRVVNTEAFF
TGTGCCAGCAGCGATCTGGACAGGGTGGTGAACACTGAAGCTTTCTTT
>TRBJ1-3|.|.|TRBV2
CASSVLLSGNTIYF
TGTGCCAGCAGTGTTCTCCTCTCTGGAAACACCATATATTTT
>TRBJ2-1|.|.|TRBV10-3
CACGGTDLGNEQFF
TGTGCCTGCGGCGGGACAGACTTGGGGAATGAGCAGTTCTTC
>TRBJ1-4|.|.|TRBV10-3
CAISEPGEKLFF
TGTGCCATCAGTGAACCAGGTGAAAAACTGTTTTTT